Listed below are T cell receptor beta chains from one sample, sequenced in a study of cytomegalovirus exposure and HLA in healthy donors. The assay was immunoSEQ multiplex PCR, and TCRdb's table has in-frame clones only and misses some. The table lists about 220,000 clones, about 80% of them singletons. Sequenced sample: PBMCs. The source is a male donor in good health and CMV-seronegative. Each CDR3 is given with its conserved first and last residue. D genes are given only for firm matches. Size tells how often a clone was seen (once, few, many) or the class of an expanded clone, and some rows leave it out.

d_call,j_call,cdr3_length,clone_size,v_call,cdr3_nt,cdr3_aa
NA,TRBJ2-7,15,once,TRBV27,TGTGCCAGCAGTTACAGGGGGGGAGTCTCCTACGAGCAGTACTTC,CASSYRGGVSYEQYF
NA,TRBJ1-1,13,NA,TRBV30,TGTGCCTGGAGTGTGGGGGGGGGCACTGAAGCTTTCTTT,CAWSVGGGTEAFF
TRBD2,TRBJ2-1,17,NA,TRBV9,TGTGCCAGCAGCTCTCCCGGCGGGGGGGCCTCCTACAATGAGCAGTTCTTC,CASSSPGGGASYNEQFF
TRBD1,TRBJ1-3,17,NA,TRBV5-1,TGCGCCAGCAGCCGGGCGGGTATACAGGGGGTCGGAAACACCATATATTTT,CASSRAGIQGVGNTIYF
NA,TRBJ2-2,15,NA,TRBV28,TGTGCAACCTACTATGGAGGGGGCCGAACCGGGGAGCTGTTTTTT,CATYYGGGRTGELFF
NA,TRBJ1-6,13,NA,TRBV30,TGTGCCTGGAGTGCGGGGAAAAATTCACCCCTCCACTTT,CAWSAGKNSPLHF
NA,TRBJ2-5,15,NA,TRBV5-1,TGCGCCAGCAGCCGTGTTCGACAGTTCCAAGAGACCCAGTACTTC,CASSRVRQFQETQYF
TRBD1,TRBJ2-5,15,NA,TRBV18,TGTGCCAGCTCACCACCGAGACAGGGCCTCGAGACCCAGTACTTC,CASSPPRQGLETQYF
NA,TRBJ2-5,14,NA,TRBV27,TGTGCCAGCAGCCCCGGGAGCCGTCAAGCGGGCCAGTACTTC,CASSPGSRQAGQYF
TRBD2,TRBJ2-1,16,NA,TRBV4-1,TGCGCCAGCAGCTCATTCGGACTAGCGTCCTACAATGAGCAGTTCTTC,CASSSFGLASYNEQFF
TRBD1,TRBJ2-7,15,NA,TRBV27,TGTGCCAGCAGTTTTGACAGGGGGGAAGCCTACGAGCAGTACTTC,CASSFDRGEAYEQYF
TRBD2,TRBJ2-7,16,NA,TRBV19,TGTGCCAGTAGCCGTATAGCGGGAGGCAGCTCCTACGAGCAGTACTTC,CASSRIAGGSSYEQYF
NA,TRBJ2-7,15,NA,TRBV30,TGTGCCTGGAGTGGCCCGACGGGATTTTCGCTCGAGCAGTACTTC,CAWSGPTGFSLEQYF
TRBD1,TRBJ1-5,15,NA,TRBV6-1,TGTGCCAGCACTACACAGGGGAATAGCAATCAGCCCCAGCATTTT,CASTTQGNSNQPQHF
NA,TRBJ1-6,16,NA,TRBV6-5,TGTGCCAGCAGTTACTCGGGCCTCCGGGAGAATTCACCCCTCCACTTT,CASSYSGLRENSPLHF
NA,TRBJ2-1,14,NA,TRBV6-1,TGTGCCAGCAGTGAGCAGGGGAAGGGCAATGAGCAGTTCTTC,CASSEQGKGNEQFF
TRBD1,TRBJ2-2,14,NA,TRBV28,TGTGCCAGCAGTTTGGACAGGGAAATCGGGGAGCTGTTTTTT,CASSLDREIGELFF
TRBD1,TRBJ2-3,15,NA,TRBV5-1,TGCGCCAGCAGCTGGACAGGGGCTGGCACAGATACGCAGTATTTT,CASSWTGAGTDTQYF
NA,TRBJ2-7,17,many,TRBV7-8,TGTGCCAGCAGCTTACCCAGGGACTCGCATAGCTCCTACGAGCAGTACTTC,CASSLPRDSHSSYEQYF
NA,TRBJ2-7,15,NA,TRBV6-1,TGTGCCAGCAGTCCCTCAGGACAACTTAACTACGAGCAGTACTTC,CASSPSGQLNYEQYF
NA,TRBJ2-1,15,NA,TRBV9,TGTGCCAGCAGCCTTAGCGGTCCCTCCTACAATGAGCAGTTCTTC,CASSLSGPSYNEQFF
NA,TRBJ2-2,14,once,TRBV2,TGTGCCAGCACCCGGGCGGGGAACACCGGGGAGCTGTTTTTT,CASTRAGNTGELFF
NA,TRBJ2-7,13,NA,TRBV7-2,TGTGCCAGCAGCCTCGGGGTACACTACGAGCAGTACTTC,CASSLGVHYEQYF
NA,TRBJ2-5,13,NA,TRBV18,TGTGCCAGCTCACCAGTTAGTTCTGAGACCCAGTACTTC,CASSPVSSETQYF
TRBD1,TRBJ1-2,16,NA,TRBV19,TGTGCCAGTAGTCATCGACCCGGGACAGAATATTATGGCTACACCTTC,CASSHRPGTEYYGYTF
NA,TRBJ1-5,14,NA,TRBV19,TGTGCCAGTAGTATTGGCAGGGCGGATCAGCCCCAGCATTTT,CASSIGRADQPQHF
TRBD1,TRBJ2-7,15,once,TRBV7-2,TGTGCCAGCAGCCCCGGACAGGGTGGCCCCTACGAGCAGTACTTC,CASSPGQGGPYEQYF
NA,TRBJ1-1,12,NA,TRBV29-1,TGCAGCGTTGTTCCGGGGAACACTGAAGCTTTCTTT,CSVVPGNTEAFF
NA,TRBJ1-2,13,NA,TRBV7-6,TGTGCCAGCAGCTTCGCGGGGGCGTCTGGCTACACCTTC,CASSFAGASGYTF
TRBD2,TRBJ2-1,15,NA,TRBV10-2,TGCGCCAGCAGTCCGGGACTAGCTTCCTACAATGAGCAGTTCTTC,CASSPGLASYNEQFF
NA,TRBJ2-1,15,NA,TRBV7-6,TGTGCCAGCAGCTCGCGGGACAGCTCCTACAATGAGCAGTTCTTC,CASSSRDSSYNEQFF
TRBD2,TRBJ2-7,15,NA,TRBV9,TGTGCCAGCAGCATAGGACTAGCGGACTCCTACGAGCAGTACTTC,CASSIGLADSYEQYF
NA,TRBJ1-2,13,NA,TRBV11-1,TGTGCCAGCAGCTTTCGACAGAACTATGGCTACACCTTC,CASSFRQNYGYTF
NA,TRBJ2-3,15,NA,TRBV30,TGTGCCTCCCCCCGCTCAGGAGGGGGCACAGATACGCAGTATTTT,CASPRSGGGTDTQYF